Described below is a single T cell receptor (beta chain) sequence and its context. Its specificity is not known. Germline V gives CDR1 MNHNS, CDR2 SASEGT. The CDR3 spans 15 residues. The ends were cut back, 1 base at V and 3 bases at J, with 10 bases in the middle. Time point given: week 5, during vaccination. With topical imiquimod, each dose of the vaccine consisted of 300 ug of mutant IDH1 20-mer peptide. Profiled with immunoSEQ multiplex PCR; TCRdb holds only in-frame clones, not every one. In the table there are some 60,000 clones, over 80% of which are singletons. This entry belongs to a study of a mutant IDH1 vaccine in newly diagnosed glioma. The wider study: Following radiotherapy alone, or alongside temozolomide cycles, vaccination was started after an interval of 4-6 weeks.

Sequencing used PBMCs, obtained from a glioma patient whose treatment included an IDH1 peptide vaccine. The genes are TRBV6-1 and TRBJ1-5; D is undetermined. The receptor comes from a woman aged 35 to 49 with glioma. CDR3 sequence reads: CASSEGPGVNQPQHF. The CDR3 DNA reads as TGTGCCAGCAGTGAAGGGCCTGGGGTCAATCAGCCCCAGCATTTT.